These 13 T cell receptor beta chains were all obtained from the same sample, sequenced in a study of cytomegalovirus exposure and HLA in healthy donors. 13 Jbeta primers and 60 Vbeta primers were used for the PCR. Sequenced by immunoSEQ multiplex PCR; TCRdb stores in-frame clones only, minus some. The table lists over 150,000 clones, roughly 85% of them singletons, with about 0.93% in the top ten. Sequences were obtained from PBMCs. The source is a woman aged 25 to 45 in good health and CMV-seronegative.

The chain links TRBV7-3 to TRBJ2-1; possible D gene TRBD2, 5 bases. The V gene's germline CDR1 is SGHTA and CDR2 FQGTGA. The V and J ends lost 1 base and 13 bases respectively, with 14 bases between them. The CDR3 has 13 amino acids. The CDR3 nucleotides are TGTGCCAGCAGCTTAAGAGGTCTCGAGGGTCAGTTCTTC. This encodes CASSLRGLEGQFF.

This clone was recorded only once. CDR3 sequence reads: CASSEVRSQPQHF. The DNA for the CDR3 is TGTGCCAGCAGTGAAGTTCGGAGTCAGCCCCAGCATTTT. The V and J genes are TRBV6-1 and TRBJ1-5; D unresolved. In germline, CDR1 is MNHNS, CDR2 SASEGT. Deletions cut 1 base from V and 6 bases from J, with 7 bases between. The CDR3 extends over 13 amino acids.

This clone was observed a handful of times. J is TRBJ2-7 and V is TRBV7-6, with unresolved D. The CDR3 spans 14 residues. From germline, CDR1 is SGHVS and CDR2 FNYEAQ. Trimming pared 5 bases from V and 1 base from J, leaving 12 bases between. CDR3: CASSPLEASYEQYF. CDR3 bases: TGTGCCAGCAGCCCCCTTGAGGCTTCCTACGAGCAGTACTTC.

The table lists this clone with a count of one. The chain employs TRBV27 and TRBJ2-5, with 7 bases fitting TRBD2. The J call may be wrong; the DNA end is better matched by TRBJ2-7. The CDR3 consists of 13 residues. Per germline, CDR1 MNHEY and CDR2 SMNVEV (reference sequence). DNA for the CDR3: TGTGCCAGTTGGGGGGGAGTTCCCTACGAGCAGTACTTC. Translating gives CASWGGVPYEQYF.

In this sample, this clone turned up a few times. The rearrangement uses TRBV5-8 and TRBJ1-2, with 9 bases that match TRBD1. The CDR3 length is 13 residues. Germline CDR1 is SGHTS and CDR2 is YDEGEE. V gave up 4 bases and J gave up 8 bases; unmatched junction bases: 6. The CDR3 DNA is TGTGCCAGCAGCCGGGACAGGGCCGGCGGCTACACCTTC. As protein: CASSRDRAGGYTF.

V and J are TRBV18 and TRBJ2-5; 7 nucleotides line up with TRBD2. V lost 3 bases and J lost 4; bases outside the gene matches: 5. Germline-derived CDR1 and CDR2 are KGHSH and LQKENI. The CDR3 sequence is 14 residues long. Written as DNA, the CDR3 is TGTGCCAGCTCACCCCCCGGGGGGAGAGAGACCCAGTACTTC. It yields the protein CASSPPGGRETQYF. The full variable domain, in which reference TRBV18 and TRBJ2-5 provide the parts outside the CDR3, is NAGVMQNPRHLVRRRGQEARLRCSPMKGHSHVYWYRQLPEEGLKFMVYLQKENIIDESGMPKERFSAEFPKEGPSILRIQQVVRGDSAAYFCASSPPGGRETQYFGPGTRLLVL.

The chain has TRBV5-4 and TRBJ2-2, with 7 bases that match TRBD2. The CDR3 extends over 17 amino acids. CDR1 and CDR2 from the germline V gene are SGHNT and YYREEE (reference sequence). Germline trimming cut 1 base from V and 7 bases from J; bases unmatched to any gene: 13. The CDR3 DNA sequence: TGTGCCAGCAGCTTGTTTAGCCCTAGCGGTCCCGACGGGGAGCTGTTTTTT. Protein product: CASSLFSPSGPDGELFF.

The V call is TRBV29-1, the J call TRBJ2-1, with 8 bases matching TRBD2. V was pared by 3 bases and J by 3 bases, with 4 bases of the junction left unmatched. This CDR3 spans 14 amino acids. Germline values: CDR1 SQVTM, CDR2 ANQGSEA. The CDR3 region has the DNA TGCAGCGTTGAGGTCGGGGGGGTCTACAATGAGCAGTTCTTC. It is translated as CSVEVGGVYNEQFF.

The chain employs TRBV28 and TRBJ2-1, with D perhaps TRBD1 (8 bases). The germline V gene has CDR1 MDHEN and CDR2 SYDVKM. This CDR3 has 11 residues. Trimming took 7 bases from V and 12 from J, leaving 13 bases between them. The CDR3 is CASTTGGGQFF. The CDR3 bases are TGTGCCAGCACCACAGGGGGGGGGCAGTTCTTC. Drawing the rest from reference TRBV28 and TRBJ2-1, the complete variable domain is DVKVTQSSRYLVKRTGEKVFLECVQDMDHENMFWYRQDPGLGLRLIYFSYDVKMKEKGDIPEGYSVSREKKERFSLILESASTNQTSMYLCASTTGGGQFFGPGTRLTVL.

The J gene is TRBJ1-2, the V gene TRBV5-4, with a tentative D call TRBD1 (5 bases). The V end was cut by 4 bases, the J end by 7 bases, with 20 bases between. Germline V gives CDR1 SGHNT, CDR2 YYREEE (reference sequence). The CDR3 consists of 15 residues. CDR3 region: CASSHNTGYGFGYTF. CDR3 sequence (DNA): TGTGCCAGCAGCCATAATACAGGTTATGGGTTTGGCTACACCTTC.

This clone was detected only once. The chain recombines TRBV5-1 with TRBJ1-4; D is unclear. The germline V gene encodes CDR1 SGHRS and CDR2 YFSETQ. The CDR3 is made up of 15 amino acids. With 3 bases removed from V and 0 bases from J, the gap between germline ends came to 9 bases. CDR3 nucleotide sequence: TGCGCCAGCAGCTACAGACACGCAACTAATGAAAAACTGTTTTTT. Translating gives CASSYRHATNEKLFF.

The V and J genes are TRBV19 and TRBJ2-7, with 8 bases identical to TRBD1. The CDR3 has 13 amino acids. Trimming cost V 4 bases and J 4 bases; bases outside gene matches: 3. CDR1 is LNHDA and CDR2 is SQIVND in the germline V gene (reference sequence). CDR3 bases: TGTGCCAGTAGTACAGGGGGCGGTTACGAGCAGTACTTC. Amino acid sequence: CASSTGGGYEQYF.

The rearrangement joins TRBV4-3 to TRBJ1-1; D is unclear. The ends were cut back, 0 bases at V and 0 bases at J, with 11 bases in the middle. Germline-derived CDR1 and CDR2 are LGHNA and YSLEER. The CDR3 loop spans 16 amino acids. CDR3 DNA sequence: TGCGCCAGCAGCCAAGATTCAGCGGTTCTGAACACTGAAGCTTTCTTT. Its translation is CASSQDSAVLNTEAFF.